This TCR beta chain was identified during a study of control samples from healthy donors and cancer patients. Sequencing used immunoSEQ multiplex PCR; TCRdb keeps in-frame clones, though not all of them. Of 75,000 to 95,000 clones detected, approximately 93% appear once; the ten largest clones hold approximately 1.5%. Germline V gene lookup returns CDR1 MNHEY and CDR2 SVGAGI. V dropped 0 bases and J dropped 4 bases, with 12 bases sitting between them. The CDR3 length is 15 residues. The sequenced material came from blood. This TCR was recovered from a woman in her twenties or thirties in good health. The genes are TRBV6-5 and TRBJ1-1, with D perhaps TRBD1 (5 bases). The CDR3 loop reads CASSYSGQGITEAFF. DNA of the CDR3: TGTGCCAGCAGTTACTCGGGGCAGGGAATCACTGAAGCTTTCTTT.